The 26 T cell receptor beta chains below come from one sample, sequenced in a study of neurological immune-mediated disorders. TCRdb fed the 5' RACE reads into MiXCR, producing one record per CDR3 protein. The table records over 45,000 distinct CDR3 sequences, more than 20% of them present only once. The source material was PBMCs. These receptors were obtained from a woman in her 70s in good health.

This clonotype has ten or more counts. As DNA, the CDR3 is TGTGCCAGCTCACCCGGGACAGACCTTAACTATGGCTACACCTTC. This gives the protein CASSPGTDLNYGYTF. The V gene is TRBV18, the J gene TRBJ1-2, with 7 bases matching TRBD1. Germline values: CDR1 KGHSH, CDR2 LQKENI. The CDR3 contains 15 residues. The V and J ends lost 3 bases and 1 base, in that order; junction bases with no gene match: 5.

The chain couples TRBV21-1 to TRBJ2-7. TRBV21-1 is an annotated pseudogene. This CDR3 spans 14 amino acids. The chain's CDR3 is CASSKCSFNYEQYF. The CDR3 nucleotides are TGTGCCAGCAGCAAATGTAGTTTTAACTACGAGCAGTACTTC.

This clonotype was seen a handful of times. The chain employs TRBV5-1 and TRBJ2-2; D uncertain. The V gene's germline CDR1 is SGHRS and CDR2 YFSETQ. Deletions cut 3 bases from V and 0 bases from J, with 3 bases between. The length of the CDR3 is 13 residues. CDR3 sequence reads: CASSSANTGELFF. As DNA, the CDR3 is TGCGCCAGCAGCTCTGCGAACACCGGGGAGCTGTTTTTT.

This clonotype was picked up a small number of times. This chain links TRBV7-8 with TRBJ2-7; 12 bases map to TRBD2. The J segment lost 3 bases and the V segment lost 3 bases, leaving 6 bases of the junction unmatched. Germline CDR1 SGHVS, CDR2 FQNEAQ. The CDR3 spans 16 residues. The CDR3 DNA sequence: TGTGCCAGCAGCTTGGGAGGACTAGCGGGGAGCTACGAGCAGTACTTC. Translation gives CASSLGGLAGSYEQYF.

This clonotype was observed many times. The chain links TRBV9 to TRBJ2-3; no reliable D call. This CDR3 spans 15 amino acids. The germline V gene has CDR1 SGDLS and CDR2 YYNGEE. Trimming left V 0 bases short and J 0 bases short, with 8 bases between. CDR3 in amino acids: CASSVGSWSTDTQYF. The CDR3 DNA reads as TGTGCCAGCAGCGTAGGTTCGTGGAGCACAGATACGCAGTATTTT.

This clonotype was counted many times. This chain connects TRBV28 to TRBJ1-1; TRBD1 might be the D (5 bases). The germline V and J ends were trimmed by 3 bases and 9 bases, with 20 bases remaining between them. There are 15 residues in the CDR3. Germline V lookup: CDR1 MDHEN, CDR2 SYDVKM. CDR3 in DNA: TGTGCCAGCAGTTTCACGGGGGACTCGCGAACGAAAGCTTTCTTT. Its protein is CASSFTGDSRTKAFF.

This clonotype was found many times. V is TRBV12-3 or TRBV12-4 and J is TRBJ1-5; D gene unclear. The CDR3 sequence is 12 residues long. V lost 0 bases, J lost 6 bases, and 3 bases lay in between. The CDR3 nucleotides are TGTGCCAGCAGTTTAGCTCTTCAGCCCCAGCATTTT. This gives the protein CASSLALQPQHF.

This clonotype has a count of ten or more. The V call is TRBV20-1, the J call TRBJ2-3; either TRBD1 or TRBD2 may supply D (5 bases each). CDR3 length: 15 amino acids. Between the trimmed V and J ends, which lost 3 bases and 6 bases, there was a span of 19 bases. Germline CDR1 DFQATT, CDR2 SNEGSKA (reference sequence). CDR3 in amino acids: CSASRVKRDGDTQYF. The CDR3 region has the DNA TGCAGTGCTAGCAGGGTGAAGAGGGATGGGGATACGCAGTATTTT.

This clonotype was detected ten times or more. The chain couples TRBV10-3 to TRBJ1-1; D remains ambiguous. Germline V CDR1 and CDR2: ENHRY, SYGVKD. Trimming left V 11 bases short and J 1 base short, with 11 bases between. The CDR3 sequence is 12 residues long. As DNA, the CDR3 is TGTGCCGCTTCTATGGGGAACACTGAAGCTTTCTTT. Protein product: CAASMGNTEAFF.

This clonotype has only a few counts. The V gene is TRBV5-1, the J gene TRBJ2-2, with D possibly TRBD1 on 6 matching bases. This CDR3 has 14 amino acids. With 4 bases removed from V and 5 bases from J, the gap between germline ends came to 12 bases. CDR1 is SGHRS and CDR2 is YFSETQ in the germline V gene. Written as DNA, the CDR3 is TGCGCCAGCAGCGCCGGACAGCCGACCGGGGAGCTGTTTTTT. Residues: CASSAGQPTGELFF.

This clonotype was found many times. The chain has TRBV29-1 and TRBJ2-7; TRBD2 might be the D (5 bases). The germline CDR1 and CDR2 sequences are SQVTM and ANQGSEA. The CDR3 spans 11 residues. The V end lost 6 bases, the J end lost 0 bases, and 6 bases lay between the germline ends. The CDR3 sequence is CSVRVSYEQYF. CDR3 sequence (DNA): TGCAGCGTGCGGGTCTCCTACGAGCAGTACTTC.

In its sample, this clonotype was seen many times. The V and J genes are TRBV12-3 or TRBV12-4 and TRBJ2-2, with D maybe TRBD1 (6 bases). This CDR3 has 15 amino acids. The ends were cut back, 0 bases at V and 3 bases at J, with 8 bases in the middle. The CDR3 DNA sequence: TGTGCCAGCAGTTTAGCGAGGGGGTACACCGGGGAGCTGTTTTTT. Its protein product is CASSLARGYTGELFF.

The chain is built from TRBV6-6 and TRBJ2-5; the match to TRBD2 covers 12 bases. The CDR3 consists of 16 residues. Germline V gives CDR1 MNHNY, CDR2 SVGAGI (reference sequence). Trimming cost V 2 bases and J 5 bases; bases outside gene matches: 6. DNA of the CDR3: TGTGCCAGCAGTTACGAGTCTAGCGGGGGGGCCGAGACCCAGTACTTC. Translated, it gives CASSYESSGGAETQYF.

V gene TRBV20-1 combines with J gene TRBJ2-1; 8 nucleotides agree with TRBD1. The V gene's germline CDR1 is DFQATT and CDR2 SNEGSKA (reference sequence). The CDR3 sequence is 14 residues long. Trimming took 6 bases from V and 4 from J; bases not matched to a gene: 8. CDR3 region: CSAESWTGYNEQFF. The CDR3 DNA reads TGCAGTGCCGAATCATGGACAGGGTACAATGAGCAGTTCTTC.

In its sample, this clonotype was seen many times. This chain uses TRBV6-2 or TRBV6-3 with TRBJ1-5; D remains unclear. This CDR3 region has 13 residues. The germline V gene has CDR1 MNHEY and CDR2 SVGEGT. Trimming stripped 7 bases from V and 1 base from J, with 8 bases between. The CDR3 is CASMRQSNQPQHF. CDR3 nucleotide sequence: TGTGCCAGCATGAGGCAAAGCAATCAGCCCCAGCATTTT.

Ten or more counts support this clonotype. CDR3 DNA: TGCAGCGTGGCTTCTGACAGGGGGCTGAGCTATGGCTACACCTTC. Translating gives CSVASDRGLSYGYTF. The chain uses TRBV29-1 and TRBJ1-2; 10 positions match TRBD1. This CDR3 has 15 amino acids. V lost 6 bases, J lost 4 bases, and 11 bases stayed unmatched. Germline CDR1 is SQVTM and CDR2 is ANQGSEA.

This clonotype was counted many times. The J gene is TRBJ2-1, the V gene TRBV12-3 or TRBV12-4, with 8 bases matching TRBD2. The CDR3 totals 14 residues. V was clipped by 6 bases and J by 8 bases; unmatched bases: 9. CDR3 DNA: TGTGCCAGCAGGGGAACTAGCGGCCCATATGAGCAGTTCTTC. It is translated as CASRGTSGPYEQFF.

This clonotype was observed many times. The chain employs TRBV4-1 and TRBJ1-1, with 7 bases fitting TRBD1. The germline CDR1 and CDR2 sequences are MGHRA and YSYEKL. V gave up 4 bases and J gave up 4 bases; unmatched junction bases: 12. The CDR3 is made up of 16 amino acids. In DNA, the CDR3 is TGCGCCAGCAGCCGACAGCGGGACAGAAGGGGCACTGAAGCTTTCTTT. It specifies CASSRQRDRRGTEAFF.

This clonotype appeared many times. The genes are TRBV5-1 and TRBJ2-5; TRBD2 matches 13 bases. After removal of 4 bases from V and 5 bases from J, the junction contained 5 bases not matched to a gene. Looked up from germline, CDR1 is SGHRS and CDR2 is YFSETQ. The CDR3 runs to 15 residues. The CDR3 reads CASSPRTSGSETQYF. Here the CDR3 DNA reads TGCGCCAGCAGCCCCCGGACTAGCGGGAGTGAGACCCAGTACTTC.

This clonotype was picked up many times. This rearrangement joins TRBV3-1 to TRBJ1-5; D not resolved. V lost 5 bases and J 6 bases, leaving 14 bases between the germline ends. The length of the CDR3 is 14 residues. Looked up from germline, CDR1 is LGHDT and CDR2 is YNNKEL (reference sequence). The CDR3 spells CASSMGHVSQPQHF. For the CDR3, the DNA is TGTGCCAGCAGCATGGGCCATGTGAGTCAGCCCCAGCATTTT.

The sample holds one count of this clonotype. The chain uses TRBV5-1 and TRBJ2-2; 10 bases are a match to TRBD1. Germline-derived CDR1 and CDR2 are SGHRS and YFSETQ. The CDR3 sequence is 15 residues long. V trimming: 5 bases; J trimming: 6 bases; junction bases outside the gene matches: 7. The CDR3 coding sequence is TGCGCCAGCAGTTGGGGACAGGGGTTTGCCGGGGAGCTGTTTTTT. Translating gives CASSWGQGFAGELFF.

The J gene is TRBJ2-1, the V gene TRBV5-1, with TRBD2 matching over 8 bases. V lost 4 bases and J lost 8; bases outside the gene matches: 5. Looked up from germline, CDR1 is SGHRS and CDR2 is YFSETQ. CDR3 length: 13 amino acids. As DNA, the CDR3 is TGCGCCAGCAGCCCCGGGAGGGACGATGAGCAGTTCTTC. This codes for CASSPGRDDEQFF.

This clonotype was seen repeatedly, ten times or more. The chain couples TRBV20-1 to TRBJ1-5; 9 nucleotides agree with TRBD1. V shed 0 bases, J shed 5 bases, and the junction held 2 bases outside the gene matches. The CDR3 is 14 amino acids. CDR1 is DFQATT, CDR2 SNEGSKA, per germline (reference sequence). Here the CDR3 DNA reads TGCAGTGCTAGAGATCACAGGGGGCATCAGCCCCAGCATTTT. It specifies CSARDHRGHQPQHF.

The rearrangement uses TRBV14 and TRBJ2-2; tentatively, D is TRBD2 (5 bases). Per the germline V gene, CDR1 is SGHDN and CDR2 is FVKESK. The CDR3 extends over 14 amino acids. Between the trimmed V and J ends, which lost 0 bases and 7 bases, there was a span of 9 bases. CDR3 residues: CASSQDEEVGELFF. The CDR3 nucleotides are TGTGCCAGCAGCCAAGATGAGGAGGTCGGGGAGCTGTTTTTT.

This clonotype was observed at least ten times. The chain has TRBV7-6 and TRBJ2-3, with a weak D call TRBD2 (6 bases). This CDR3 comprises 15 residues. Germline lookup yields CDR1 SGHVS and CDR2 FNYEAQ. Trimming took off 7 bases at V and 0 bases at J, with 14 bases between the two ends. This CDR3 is CASTKSGFSTDTQYF. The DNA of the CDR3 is TGTGCCAGCACCAAAAGCGGGTTTAGCACAGATACGCAGTATTTT.

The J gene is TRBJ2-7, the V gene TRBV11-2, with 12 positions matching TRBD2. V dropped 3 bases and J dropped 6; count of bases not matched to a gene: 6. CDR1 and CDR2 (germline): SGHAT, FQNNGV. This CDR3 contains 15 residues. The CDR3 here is CASSFDLAGGREQYF. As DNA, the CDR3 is TGTGCCAGCAGCTTCGATCTAGCGGGGGGGCGCGAGCAGTACTTC. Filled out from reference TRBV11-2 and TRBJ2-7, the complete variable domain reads EAGVAQSPRYKIIEKRQSVAFWCNPISGHATLYWYQQILGQGPKLLIQFQNNGVVDDSQLPKDRFSAERLKGVDSTLKIQPAKLEDSAVYLCASSFDLAGGREQYFGPGTRLTVT.